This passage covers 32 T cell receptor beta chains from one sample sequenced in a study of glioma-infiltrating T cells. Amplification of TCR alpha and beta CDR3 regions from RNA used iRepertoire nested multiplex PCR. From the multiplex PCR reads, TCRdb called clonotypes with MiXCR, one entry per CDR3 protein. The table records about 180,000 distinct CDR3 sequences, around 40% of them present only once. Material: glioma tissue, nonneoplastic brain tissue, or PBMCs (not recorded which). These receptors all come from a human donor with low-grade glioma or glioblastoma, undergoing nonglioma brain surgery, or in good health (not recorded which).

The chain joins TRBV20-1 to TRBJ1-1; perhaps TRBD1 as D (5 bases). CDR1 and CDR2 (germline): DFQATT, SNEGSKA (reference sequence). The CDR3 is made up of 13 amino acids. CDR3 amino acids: CNAPVGQNTEAFF. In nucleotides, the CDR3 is TGCAATGCACCCGTCGGACAGAACACTGAAGCTTTCTTT.

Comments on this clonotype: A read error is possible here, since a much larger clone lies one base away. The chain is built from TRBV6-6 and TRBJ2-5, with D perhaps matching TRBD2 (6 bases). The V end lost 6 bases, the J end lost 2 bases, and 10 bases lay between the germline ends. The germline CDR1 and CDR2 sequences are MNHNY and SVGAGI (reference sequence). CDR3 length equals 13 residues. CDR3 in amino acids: CASRMRGQETQYF. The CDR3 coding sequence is TGTGCCAGCAGGATGCGGGGACAAGAGACCCAGTACTTC.

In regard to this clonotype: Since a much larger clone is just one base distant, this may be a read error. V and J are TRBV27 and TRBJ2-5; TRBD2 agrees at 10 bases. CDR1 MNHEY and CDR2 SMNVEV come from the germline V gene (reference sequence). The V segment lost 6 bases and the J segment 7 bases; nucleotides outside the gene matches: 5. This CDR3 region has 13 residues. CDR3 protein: CASRGLAEGTQYF. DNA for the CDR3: TGTGCCAGCAGAGGACTAGCGGAAGGGACCCAGTACTTC.

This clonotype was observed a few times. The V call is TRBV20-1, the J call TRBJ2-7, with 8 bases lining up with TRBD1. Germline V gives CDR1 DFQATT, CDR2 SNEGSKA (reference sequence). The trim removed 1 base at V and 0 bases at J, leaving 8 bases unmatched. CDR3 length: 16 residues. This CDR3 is CSARALKQGVSYEQYF. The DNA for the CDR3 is TGCAGTGCTAGAGCTCTAAAACAGGGGGTCTCCTACGAGCAGTACTTC.

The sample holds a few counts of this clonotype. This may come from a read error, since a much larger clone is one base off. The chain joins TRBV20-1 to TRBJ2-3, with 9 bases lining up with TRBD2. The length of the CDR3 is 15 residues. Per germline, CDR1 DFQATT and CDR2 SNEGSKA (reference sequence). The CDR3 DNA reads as TGCAGTGCAGCGGGAGGTCGGGGGAGCACATATACGCAGTATTTT. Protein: CSAAGGRGSTYTQYF.

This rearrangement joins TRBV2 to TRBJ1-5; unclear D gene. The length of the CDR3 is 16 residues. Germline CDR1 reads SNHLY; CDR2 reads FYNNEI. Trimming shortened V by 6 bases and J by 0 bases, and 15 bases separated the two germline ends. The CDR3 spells CASSLQRSNSNQPQHF. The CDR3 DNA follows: TGTGCCAGCAGCCTTCAGAGAAGCAATAGCAATCAGCCCCAGCATTTT. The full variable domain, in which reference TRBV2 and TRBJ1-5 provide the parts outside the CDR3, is EPEVTQTPSHQVTQMGQEVILRCVPISNHLYFYWYRQILGQKVEFLVSFYNNEISEKSEIFDDQFSVERPDGSNFTLKIRSTKLEDSAMYFCASSLQRSNSNQPQHFGDGTRLSIL.

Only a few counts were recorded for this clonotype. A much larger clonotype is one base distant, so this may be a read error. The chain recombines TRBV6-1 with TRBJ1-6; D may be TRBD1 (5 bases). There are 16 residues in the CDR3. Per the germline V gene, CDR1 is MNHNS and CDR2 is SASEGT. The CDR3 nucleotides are TGTGCCAGCAGCCCCTCAGGGAGCTCCTATAATTCACCCCACCACTTT. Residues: CASSPSGSSYNSPHHF.

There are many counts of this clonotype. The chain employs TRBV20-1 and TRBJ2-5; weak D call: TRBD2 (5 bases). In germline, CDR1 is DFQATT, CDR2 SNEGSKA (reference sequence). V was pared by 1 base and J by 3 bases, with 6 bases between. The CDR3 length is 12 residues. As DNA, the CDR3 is TGCAGTGCTAGAGCGGGGAAAGAGACCCAGTACTTC. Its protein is CSARAGKETQYF.

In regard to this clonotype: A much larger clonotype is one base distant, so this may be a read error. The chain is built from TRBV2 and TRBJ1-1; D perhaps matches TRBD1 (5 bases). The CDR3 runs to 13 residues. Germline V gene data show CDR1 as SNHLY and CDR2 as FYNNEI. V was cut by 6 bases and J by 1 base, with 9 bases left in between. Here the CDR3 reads CASRVDRNTEAFF. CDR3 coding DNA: TGTGCCAGCAGGGTCGACAGGAACACTGAAGCTTTCTTT.

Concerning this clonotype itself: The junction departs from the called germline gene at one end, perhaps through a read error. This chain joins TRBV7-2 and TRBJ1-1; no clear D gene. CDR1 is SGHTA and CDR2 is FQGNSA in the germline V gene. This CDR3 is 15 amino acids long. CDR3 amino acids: CASSQEEARNTEAFF. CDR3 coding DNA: TGCGCCAGCAGCCAAGAGGAGGCCCGGAACACTGAAGCTTTCTTT.

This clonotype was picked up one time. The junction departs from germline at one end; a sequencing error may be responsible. CDR3 DNA: TGTGCCGGCAGCGAGACGTATGAAGCTTATGAAGCTTTCTTT. It specifies CAGSETYEAYEAFF. The chain uses TRBV6-2 or TRBV6-3 and TRBJ1-1, with D uncertain. The germline V gene has CDR1 MNHEY and CDR2 SVGEGT. The CDR3 spans 14 residues.

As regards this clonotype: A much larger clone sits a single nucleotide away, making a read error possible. The DNA of the CDR3 is TGTGCCAGCAGCCAAGAAGCTTACGAGCAGTGCTTC. Encoded protein: CASSQEAYEQCF. The chain uses TRBV3-1 and TRBJ2-7; no clear D. Germline CDR1 and CDR2: LGHDT and YNNKEL (reference sequence). The CDR3 sequence is 12 residues long.

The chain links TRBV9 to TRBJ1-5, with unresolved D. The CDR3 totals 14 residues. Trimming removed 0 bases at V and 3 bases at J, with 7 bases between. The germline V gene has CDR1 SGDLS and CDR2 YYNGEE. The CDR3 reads CASSVDPNNQPQHF. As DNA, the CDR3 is TGTGCCAGCAGCGTAGACCCCAACAATCAGCCCCAGCATTTT.

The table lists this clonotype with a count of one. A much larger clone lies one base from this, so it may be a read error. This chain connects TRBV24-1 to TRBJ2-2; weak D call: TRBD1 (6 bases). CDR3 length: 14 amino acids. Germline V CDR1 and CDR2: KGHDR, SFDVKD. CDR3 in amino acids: CATRGTIDTGELLF. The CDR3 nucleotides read TGTGCCACCAGAGGGACAATCGACACCGGGGAGCTGCTTTTT.

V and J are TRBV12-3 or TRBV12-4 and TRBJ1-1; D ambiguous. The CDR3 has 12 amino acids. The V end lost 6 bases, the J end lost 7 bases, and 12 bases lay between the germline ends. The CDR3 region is CASRFNWGEAFF. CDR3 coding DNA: TGTGCCAGCAGATTTAACTGGGGTGAAGCTTTCTTT.

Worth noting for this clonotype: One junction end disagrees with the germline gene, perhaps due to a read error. CDR3 sequence reads: CAGRLLLRDTQYF. As DNA, the CDR3 is TGTGCCGGCAGACTCCTACTACGTGATACGCAGTATTTT. This sequence joins TRBV11-2 and TRBJ2-3; D is undetermined. CDR1 and CDR2 from the germline V gene are SGHAT and FQNNGV. This CDR3 has 13 residues.

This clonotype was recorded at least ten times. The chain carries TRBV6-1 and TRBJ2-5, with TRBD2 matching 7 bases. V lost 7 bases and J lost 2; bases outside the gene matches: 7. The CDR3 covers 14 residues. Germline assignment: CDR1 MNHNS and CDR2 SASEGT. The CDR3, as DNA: TGTGCCAGCAAACGGAGCGGGACTCAAGAGACCCAGTACTTC. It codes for CASKRSGTQETQYF.

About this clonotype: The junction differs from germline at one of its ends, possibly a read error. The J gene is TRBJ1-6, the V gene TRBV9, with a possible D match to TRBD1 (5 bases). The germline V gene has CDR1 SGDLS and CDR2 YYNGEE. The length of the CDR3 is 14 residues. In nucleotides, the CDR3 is TGTGCCAGCAGCGTAAAGGGGATGGATTCACCCATCCACTTT. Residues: CASSVKGMDSPIHF.

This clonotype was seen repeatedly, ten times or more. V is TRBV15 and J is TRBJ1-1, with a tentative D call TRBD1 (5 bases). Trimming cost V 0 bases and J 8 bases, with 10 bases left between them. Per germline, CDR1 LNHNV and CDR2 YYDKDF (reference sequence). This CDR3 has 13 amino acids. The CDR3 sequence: CATSRDLTGEAFF. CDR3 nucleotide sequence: TGTGCCACCAGCAGAGATTTAACAGGCGAAGCTTTCTTT.

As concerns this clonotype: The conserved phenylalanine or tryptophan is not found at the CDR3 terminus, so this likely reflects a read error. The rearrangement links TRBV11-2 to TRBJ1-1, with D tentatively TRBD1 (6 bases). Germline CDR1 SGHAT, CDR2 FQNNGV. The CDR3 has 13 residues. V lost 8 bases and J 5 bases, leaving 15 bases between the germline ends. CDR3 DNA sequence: TGTGCCAGCCACGGACAGATGAGGACTGAAGCTTTCTAT. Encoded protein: CASHGQMRTEAFY.

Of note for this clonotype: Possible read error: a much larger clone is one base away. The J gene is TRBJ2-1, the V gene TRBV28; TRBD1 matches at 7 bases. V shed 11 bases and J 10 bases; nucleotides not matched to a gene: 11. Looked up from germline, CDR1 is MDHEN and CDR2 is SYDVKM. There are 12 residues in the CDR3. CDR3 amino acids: CAGMTGSGEQFF. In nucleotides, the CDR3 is TGTGCCGGAATGACAGGGTCGGGGGAGCAGTTCTTC.

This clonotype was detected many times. The CDR3 loop reads CSAITSVETQYF. For the CDR3, the DNA is TGCAGTGCCATAACTAGCGTTGAGACCCAGTACTTC. V is TRBV20-1 and J is TRBJ2-5; 7 bases map to TRBD2. CDR1 is DFQATT, CDR2 SNEGSKA, per germline (reference sequence). J was trimmed by 5 bases and V by 6 bases; bases with no gene match: 6. The CDR3 totals 12 residues.

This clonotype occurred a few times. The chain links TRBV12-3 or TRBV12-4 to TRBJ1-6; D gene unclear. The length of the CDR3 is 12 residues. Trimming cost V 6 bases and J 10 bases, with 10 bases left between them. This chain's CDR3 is CASSHRESPLHF. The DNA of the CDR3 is TGTGCCAGCAGCCATAGGGAGTCACCCCTCCACTTT.

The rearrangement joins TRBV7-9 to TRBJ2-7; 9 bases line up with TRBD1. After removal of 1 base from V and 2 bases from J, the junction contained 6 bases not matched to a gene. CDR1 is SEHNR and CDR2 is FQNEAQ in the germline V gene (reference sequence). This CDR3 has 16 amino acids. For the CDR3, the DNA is TGTGCCAGCAGCTTAGTAGGGGGACAGGGTCCCTACGAGCAGTACTTC. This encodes CASSLVGGQGPYEQYF. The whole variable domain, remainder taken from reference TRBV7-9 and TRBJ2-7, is DTGVSQNPRHKITKRGQNVTFRCDPISEHNRLYWYRQTLGQGPEFLTYFQNEAQLEKSRLLSDRFSAERPKGSFSTLEIQRTEQGDSAMYLCASSLVGGQGPYEQYFGPGTRLTVT.

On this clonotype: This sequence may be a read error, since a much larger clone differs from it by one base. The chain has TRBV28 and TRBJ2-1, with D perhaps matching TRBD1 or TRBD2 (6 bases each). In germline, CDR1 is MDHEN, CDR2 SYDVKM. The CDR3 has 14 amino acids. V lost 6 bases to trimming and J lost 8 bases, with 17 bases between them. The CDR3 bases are TGTGCCAGCAGCCAAGATTTAGGGGGGTATGAGCAGTTCTTC. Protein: CASSQDLGGYEQFF.

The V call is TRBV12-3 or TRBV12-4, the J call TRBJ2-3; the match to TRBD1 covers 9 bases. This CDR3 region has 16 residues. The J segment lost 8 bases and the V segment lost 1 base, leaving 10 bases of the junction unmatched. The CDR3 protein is CASSLGPGQGDTTQYF. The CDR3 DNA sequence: TGTGCCAGCAGTTTAGGCCCGGGACAGGGAGATACTACGCAGTATTTT.

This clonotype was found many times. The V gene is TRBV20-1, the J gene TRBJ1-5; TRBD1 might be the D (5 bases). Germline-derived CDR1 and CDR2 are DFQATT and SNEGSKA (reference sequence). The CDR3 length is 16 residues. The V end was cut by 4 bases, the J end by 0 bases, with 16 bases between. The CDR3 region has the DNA TGCAGTGCTACCACACAACAGGCGTATAGCAATCAGCCCCAGCATTTT. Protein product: CSATTQQAYSNQPQHF.

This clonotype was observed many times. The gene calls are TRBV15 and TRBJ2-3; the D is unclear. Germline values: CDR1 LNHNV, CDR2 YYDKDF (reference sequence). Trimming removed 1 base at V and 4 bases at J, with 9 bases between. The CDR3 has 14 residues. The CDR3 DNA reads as TGTGCCACCAGCAGAGCGATGGGTCCAGATACGCAGTATTTT. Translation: CATSRAMGPDTQYF.

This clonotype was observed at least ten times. The CDR3 reads CSATILQGSDEQYF. CDR3 bases: TGCAGTGCTACTATTCTACAGGGATCCGACGAGCAGTACTTC. V and J are TRBV20-1 and TRBJ2-7; maybe TRBD1 (6 bases). Trimming took off 4 bases at V and 5 bases at J, with 18 bases between the two ends. The CDR3 spans 14 residues. CDR1 is DFQATT, CDR2 SNEGSKA, per germline (reference sequence).

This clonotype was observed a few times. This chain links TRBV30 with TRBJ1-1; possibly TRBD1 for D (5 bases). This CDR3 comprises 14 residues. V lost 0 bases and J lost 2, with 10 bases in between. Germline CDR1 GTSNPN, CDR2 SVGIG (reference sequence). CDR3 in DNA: TGTGCCTGGAGTGTACGACAGATAAACACTGAAGCTTTCTTT. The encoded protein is CAWSVRQINTEAFF.

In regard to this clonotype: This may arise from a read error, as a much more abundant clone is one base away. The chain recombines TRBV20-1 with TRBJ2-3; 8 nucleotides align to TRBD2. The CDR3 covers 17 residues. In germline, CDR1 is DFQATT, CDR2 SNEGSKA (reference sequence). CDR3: CSATPGGAGETTDAQYF. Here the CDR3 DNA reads TGCAGTGCTACCCCGGGCGGAGCGGGAGAAACCACAGATGCGCAGTATTTT.

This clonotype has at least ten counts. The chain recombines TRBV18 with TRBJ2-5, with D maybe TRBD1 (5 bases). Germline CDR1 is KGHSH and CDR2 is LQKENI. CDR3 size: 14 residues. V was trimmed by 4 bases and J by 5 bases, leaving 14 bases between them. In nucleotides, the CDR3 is TGTGCCAGCTCACTGAATCAGGGCCAGGAGACCCAGTACTTC. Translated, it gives CASSLNQGQETQYF.